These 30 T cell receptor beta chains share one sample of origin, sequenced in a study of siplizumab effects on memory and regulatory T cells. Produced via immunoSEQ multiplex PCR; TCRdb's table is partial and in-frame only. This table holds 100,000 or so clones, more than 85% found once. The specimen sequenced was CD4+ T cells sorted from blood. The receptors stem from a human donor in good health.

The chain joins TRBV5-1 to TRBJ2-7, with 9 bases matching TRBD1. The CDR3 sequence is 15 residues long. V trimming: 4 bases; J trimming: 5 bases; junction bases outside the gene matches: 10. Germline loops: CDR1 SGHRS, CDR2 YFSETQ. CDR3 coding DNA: TGCGCCAGCAGCCCGGGACAGGGAGGCTTCAACGAGCAGTACTTC. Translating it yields CASSPGQGGFNEQYF.

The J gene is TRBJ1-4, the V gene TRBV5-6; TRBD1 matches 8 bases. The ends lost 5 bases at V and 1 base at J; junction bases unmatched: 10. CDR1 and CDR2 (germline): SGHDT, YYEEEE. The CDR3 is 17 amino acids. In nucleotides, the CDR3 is TGTGCCAGCAGACGGACAGGGATGGAAGAAACTAATGAAAAACTGTTTTTT. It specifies CASRRTGMEETNEKLFF.

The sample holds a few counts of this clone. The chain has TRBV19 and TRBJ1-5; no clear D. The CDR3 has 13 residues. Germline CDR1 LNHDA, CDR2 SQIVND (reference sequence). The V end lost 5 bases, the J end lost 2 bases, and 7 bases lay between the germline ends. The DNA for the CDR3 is TGTGCCAGTAGTGAGAACCGCAATCAGCCCCAGCATTTT. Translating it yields CASSENRNQPQHF.

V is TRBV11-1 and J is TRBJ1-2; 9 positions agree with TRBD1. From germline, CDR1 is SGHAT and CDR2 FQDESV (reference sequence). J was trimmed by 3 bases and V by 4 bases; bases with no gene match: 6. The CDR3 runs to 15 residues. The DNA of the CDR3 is TGTGCCAGCAGCTCGGGACAGGGCGGTGACTATGGCTACACCTTC. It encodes CASSSGQGGDYGYTF.

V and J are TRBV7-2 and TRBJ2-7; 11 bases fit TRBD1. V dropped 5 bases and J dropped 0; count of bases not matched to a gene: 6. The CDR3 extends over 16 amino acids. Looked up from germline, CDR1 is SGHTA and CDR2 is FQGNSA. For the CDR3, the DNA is TGTGCCAGCAGCCCGGGGGGGACAGGGGGCTCCTACGAGCAGTACTTC. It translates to CASSPGGTGGSYEQYF.

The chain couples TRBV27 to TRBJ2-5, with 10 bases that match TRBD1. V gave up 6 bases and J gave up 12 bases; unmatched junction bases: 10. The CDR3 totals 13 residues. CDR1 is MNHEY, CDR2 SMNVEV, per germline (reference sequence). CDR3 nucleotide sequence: TGTGCCAGCAGCACATACGGACAGGGGGGCAAGTACTTC. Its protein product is CASSTYGQGGKYF.

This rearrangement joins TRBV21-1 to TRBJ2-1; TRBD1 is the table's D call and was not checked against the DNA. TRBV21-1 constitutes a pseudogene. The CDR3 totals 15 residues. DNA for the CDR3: TGTGCCAGCAGCAAAGTGCGGGACAGGTATAATGAGCAGTTCTTC. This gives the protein CASSKVRDRYNEQFF.

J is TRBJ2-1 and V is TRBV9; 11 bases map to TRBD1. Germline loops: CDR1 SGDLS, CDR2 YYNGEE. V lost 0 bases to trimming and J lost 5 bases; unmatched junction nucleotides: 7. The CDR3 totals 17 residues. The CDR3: CASSVVGGQGVNNEQFF. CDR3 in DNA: TGTGCCAGCAGCGTAGTAGGGGGACAGGGGGTCAACAATGAGCAGTTCTTC.

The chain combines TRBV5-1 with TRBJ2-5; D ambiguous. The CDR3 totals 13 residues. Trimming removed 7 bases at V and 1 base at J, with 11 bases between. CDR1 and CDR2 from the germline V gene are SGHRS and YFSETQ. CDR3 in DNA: TGCGCCAGCCCTCCGCGGAGCCAAGAGACCCAGTACTTC. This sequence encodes CASPPRSQETQYF.

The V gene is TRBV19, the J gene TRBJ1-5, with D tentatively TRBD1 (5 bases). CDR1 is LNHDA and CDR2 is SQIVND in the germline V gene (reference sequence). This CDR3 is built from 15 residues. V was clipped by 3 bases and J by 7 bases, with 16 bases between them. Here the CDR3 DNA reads TGTGCCAGTAGTATCGGGGTTTTGGAGGGGCAGCCCCAGCATTTT. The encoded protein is CASSIGVLEGQPQHF.

The CDR3 is CASTGDSYEQYF. Written as DNA, the CDR3 is TGTGCCAGCACTGGGGACAGCTACGAGCAGTACTTC. V usage is TRBV6-5 and J usage is TRBJ2-7, with 7 bases aligning to TRBD1. The germline gives CDR1 MNHEY, CDR2 SVGAGI. The CDR3 runs 12 residues. Trimming at V came to 7 bases and at J to 3 bases, leaving 3 bases not matched to a gene.

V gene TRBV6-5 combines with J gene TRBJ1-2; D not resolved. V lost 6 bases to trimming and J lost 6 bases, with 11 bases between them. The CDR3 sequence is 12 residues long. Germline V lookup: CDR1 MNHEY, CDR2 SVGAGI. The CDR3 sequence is CASSPRRDGYTF. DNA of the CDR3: TGTGCCAGCAGCCCAAGGAGGGATGGCTACACCTTC.

The CDR3 DNA reads as TGTGCCAGCAGCTTAACTCCCGGGGAGTCCTACGAGCAGTACTTC. It is translated as CASSLTPGESYEQYF. The J gene is TRBJ2-7, the V gene TRBV7-3, with a possible D match to TRBD2 (5 bases). Germline V gives CDR1 SGHTA, CDR2 FQGTGA. The CDR3 spans 15 residues. V was shortened by 0 bases and J by 1 base, with 10 bases between the two germline ends.

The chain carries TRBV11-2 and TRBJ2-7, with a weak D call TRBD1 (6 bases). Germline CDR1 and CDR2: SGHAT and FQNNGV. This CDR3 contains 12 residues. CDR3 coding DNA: TGTGCTACCAATGGGGGCGAGTACGAGCAGTACTTC. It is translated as CATNGGEYEQYF.

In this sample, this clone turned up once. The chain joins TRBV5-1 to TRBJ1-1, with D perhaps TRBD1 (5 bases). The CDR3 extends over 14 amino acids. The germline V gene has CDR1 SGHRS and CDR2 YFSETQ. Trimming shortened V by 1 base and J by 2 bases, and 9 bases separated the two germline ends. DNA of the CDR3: TGCGCCAGCAGCTTGATGAGGGACAACACTGAAGCTTTCTTT. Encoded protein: CASSLMRDNTEAFF.

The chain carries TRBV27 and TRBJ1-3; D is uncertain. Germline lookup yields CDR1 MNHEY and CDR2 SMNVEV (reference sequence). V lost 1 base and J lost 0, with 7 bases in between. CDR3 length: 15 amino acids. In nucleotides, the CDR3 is TGTGCCAGCAGTTTATTACGGTTCTCTGGAAACACCATATATTTT. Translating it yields CASSLLRFSGNTIYF.

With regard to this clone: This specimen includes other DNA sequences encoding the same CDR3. This CDR3 is CAITGQENTEAFF. The CDR3 bases are TGTGCCATCACCGGACAGGAGAACACTGAAGCTTTCTTT. The V call is TRBV10-3, the J call TRBJ1-1; TRBD1 agrees at 7 bases. In germline, CDR1 is ENHRY, CDR2 SYGVKD. The CDR3 spans 13 residues. The trim removed 7 bases at V and 1 base at J, leaving 3 bases unmatched.

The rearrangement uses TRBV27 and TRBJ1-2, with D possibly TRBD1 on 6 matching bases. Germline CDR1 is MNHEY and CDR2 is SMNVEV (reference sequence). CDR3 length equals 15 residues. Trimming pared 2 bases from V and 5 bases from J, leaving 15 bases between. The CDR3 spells CASSLGEGEVYGYTF. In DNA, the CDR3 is TGTGCCAGCAGTTTAGGGGAGGGGGAAGTTTATGGCTACACCTTC.

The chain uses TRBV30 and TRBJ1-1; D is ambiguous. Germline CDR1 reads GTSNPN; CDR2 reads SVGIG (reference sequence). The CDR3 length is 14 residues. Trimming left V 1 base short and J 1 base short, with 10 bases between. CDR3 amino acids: CAWSGARGNTEAFF. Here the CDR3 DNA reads TGTGCCTGGAGTGGGGCCCGGGGGAACACTGAAGCTTTCTTT.

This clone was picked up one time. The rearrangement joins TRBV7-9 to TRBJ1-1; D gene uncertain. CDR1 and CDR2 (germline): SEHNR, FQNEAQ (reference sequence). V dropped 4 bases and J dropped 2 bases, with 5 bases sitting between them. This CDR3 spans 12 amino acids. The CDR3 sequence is CASSYQNTEAFF. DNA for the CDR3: TGTGCCAGCAGCTACCAAAACACTGAAGCTTTCTTT.

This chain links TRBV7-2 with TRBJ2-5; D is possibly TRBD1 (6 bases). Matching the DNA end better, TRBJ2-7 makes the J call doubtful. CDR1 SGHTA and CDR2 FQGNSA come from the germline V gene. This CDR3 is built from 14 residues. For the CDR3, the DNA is TGTGCCAGCAGCGCGTTAGGGGGCTCCTACGAGCAGTACTTC. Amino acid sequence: CASSALGGSYEQYF.

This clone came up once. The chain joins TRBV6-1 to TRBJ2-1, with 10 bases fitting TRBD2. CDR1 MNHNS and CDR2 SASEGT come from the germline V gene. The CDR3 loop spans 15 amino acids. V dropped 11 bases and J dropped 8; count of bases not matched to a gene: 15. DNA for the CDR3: TGTGCCGCCTGGGCGCCAGCGGGGGGGCCCCATGAGCAGTTCTTC. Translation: CAAWAPAGGPHEQFF.

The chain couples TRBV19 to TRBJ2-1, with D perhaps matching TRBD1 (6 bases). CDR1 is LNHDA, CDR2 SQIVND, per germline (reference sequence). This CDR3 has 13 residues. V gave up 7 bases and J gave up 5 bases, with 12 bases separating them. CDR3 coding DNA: TGTGCCAGTACCCTGGCAGGGGACAATGAGCAGTTCTTC. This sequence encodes CASTLAGDNEQFF.

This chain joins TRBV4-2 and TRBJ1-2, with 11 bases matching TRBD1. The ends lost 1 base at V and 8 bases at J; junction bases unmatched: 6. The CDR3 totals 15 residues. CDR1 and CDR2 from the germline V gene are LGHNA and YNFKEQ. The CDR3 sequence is CASSQGDRGTGGYTF. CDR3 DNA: TGTGCCAGCAGCCAAGGGGACAGGGGGACGGGAGGCTACACCTTC.

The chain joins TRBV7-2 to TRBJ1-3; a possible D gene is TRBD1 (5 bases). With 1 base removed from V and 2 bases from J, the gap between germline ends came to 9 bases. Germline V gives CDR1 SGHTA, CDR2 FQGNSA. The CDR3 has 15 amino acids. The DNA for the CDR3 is TGTGCCAGCAGCTTAGATCTGGGGGCTGGAAACACCATATATTTT. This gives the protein CASSLDLGAGNTIYF.

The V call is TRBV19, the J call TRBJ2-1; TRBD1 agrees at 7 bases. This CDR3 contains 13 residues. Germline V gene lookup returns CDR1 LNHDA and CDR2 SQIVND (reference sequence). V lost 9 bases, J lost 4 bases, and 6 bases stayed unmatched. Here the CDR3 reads CASAGTAYNEQFF. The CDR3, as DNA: TGTGCCAGCGCCGGGACAGCTTACAATGAGCAGTTCTTC.

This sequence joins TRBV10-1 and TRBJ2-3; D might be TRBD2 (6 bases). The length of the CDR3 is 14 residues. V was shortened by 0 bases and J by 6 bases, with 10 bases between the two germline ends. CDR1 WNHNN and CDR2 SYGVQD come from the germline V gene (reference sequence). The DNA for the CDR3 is TGCGCCAGCAGTGAGTCGACTCGGGGGGATACGCAGTATTTT. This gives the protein CASSESTRGDTQYF.

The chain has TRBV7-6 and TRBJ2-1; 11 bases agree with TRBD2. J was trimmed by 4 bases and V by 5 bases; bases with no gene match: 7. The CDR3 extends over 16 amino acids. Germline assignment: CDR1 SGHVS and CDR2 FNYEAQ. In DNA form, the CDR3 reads TGTGCCAGCAGCGTAATAGCGGGGGGGCAGTACAATGAGCAGTTCTTC. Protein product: CASSVIAGGQYNEQFF.

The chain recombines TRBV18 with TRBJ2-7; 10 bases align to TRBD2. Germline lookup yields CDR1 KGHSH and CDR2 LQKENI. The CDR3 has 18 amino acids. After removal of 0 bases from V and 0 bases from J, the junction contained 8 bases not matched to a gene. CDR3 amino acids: CASSPPVSGGTNSYEQYF. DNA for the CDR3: TGTGCCAGCTCACCACCGGTTAGCGGGGGGACTAACTCCTACGAGCAGTACTTC. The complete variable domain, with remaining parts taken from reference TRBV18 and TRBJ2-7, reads NAGVMQNPRHLVRRRGQEARLRCSPMKGHSHVYWYRQLPEEGLKFMVYLQKENIIDESGMPKERFSAEFPKEGPSILRIQQVVRGDSAAYFCASSPPVSGGTNSYEQYFGPGTRLTVT.

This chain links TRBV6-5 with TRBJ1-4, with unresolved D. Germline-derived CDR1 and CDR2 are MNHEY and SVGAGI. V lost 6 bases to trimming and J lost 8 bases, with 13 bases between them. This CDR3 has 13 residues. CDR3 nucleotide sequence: TGTGCCAGCAGCCCCCCCTCATCGGAAAAACTGTTTTTT. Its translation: CASSPPSSEKLFF.